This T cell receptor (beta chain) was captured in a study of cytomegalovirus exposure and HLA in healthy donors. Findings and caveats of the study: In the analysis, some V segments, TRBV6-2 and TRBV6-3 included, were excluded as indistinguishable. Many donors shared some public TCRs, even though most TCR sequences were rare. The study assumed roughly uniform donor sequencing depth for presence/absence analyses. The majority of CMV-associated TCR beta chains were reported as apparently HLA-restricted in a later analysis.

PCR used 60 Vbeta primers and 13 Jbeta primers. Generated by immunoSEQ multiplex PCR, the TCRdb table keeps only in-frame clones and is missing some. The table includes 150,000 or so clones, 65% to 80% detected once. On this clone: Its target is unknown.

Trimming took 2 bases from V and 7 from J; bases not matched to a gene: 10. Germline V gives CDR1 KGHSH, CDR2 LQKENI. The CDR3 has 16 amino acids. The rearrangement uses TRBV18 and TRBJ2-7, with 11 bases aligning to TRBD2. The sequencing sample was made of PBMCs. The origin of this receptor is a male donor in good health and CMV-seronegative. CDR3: CASSPRSSGRAEEQYF. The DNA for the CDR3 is TGTGCCAGCTCACCAAGAAGTAGCGGGAGGGCGGAAGAGCAGTACTTC.